The sequence of this TCR beta chain was determined in a study of blood T cell repertoires in COVID-19. This clone appeared many times. Per the authors' pipeline: Estimation of nucleated cell counts relied on the amplification of reference gene primers. The method was immunoSEQ multiplex PCR; TCRdb's version includes in-frame clones alone and lacks a portion of them. V and J calls plus clone size are reproduced from that table; the DNA served to infer D and trimming. The sample contains 75,000 to 95,000 clones, 75% to 85% of which appear only once. The material sequenced was peripheral blood. This TCR derives from a human donor in a cohort sampled during active COVID-19.

The CDR3 region has the DNA TGTGCCAGCAGTTTAACCCAGGTGGCCTACGAGCAGTACTTC. It is translated as CASSLTQVAYEQYF. The rearrangement joins TRBV28 to TRBJ2-7; D unclear. The V and J ends lost 2 bases and 2 bases respectively, with 10 bases between them. This CDR3 has 14 residues. Germline CDR1 is MDHEN and CDR2 is SYDVKM.